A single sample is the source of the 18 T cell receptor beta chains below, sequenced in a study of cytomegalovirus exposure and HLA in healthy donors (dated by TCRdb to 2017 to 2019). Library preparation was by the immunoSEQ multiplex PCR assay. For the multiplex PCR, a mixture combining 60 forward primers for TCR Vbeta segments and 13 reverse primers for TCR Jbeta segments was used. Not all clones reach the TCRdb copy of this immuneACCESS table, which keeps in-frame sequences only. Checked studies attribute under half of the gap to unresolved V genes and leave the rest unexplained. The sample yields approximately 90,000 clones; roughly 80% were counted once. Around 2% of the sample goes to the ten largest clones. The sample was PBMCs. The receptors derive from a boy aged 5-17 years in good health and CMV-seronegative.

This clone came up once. CDR3 amino acids: CATKGQGVGQPQHF. The CDR3 DNA reads as TGTGCCACCAAGGGACAGGGAGTCGGTCAGCCCCAGCATTTT. V and J are TRBV19 and TRBJ1-5; 9 nucleotides line up with TRBD1. The CDR3 extends over 14 amino acids. Germline CDR1 reads LNHDA; CDR2 reads SQIVND (reference sequence). J was trimmed by 6 bases and V by 10 bases; bases with no gene match: 10.

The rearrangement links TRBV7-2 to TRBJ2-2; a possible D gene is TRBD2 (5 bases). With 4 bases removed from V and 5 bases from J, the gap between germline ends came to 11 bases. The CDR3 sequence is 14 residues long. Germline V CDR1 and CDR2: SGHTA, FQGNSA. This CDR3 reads CASSSGIETGELFF. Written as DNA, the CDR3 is TGTGCCAGCAGCTCGGGGATTGAAACCGGGGAGCTGTTTTTT.

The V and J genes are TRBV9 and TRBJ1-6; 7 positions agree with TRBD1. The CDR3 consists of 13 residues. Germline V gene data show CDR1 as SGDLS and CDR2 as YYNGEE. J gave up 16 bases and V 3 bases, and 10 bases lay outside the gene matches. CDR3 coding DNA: TGTGCCAGCAGCGCTAACAGGGGCGCCGAACTCCACTTT. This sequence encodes CASSANRGAELHF. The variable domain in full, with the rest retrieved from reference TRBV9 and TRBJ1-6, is DSGVTQTPKHLITATGQRVTLRCSPRSGDLSVYWYQQSLDQGLQFLIQYYNGEERAKGNILERFSAQQFPDLHSELNLSSLELGDSALYFCASSANRGAELHFGNGTRLTVT.

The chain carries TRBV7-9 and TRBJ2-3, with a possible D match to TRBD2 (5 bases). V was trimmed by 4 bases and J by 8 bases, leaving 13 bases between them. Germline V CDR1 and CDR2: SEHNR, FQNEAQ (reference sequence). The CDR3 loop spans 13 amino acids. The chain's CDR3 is CASSSSIEGTQYF. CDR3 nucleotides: TGTGCCAGCAGCTCGTCAATCGAGGGTACGCAGTATTTT.

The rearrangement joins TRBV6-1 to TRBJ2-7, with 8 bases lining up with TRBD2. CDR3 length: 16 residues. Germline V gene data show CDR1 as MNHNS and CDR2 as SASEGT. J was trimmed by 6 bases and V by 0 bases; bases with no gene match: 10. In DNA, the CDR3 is TGTGCCAGCAGTGAAGCGCTTCGGGGGGGCGGCTCCGAGCAGTACTTC. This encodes CASSEALRGGGSEQYF.

This CDR3 is CAWTQETDINTEAFF. The CDR3 coding sequence is TGTGCCTGGACCCAGGAGACGGACATAAACACTGAAGCTTTCTTT. V and J are TRBV30 and TRBJ1-1; TRBD1 might be the D (5 bases). The CDR3 sequence is 15 residues long. Trimming took 4 bases from V and 2 from J, leaving 17 bases between them. Looked up from germline, CDR1 is GTSNPN and CDR2 is SVGIG (reference sequence). The full variable domain, completed using reference TRBV30 and TRBJ1-1, is SQTIHQWPATLVQPVGSPLSLECTVEGTSNPNLYWYRQAAGRGLQLLFYSVGIGQISSEVPQNLSASRPQDRQFILSSKKLLLSDSGFYLCAWTQETDINTEAFFGQGTRLTVV.

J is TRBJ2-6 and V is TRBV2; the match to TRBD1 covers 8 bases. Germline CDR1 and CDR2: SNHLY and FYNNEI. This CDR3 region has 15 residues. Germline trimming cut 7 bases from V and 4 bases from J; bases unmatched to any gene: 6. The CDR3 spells CASTQGAGGANVLTF. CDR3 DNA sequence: TGTGCCAGCACCCAGGGGGCGGGAGGGGCCAACGTCCTGACTTTC.

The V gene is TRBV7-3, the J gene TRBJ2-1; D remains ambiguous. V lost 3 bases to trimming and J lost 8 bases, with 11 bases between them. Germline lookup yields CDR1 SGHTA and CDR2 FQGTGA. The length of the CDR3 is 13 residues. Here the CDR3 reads CASSFYLTDEQFF. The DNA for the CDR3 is TGTGCCAGCAGCTTCTACCTAACCGATGAGCAGTTCTTC.

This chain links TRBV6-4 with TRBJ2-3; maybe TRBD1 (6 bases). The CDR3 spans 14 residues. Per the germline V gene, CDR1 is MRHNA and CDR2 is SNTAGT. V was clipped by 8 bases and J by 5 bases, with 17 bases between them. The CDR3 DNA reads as TGTGCCAGCGGTGGGGGCAGGGTTGGAGATACGCAGTATTTT. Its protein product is CASGGGRVGDTQYF.

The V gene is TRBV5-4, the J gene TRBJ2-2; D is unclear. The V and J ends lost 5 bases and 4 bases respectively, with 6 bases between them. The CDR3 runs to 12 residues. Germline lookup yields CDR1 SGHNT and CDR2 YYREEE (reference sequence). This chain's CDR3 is CASSSSTGELFF. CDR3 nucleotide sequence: TGTGCCAGCAGTTCGAGCACCGGGGAGCTGTTTTTT. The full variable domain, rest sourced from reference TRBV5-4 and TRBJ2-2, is ETGVTQSPTHLIKTRGQQVTLRCSSQSGHNTVSWYQQALGQGPQFIFQYYREEENGRGNFPPRFSGLQFPNYSSELNVNALELDDSALYLCASSSSTGELFFGEGSRLTVL.

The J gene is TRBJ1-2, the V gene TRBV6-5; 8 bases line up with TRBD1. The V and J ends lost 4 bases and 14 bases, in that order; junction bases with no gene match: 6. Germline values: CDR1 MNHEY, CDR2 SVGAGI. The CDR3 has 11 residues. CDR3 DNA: TGTGCCAGCAGTTTCAGACAGGGGAATACCTTC. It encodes CASSFRQGNTF.

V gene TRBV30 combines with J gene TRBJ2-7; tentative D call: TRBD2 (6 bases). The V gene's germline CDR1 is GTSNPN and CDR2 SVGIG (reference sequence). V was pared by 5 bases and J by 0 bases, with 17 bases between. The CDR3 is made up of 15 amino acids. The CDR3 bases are TGTGCCTGGGGGGCCGGGAGTTCCTACTCCTACGAGCAGTACTTC. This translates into CAWGAGSSYSYEQYF.

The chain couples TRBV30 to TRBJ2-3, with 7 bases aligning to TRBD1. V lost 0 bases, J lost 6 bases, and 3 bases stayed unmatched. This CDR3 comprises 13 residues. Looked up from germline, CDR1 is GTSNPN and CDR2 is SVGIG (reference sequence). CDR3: CAWSVRTGDTQYF. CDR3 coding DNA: TGTGCCTGGAGTGTGAGGACAGGCGATACGCAGTATTTT.

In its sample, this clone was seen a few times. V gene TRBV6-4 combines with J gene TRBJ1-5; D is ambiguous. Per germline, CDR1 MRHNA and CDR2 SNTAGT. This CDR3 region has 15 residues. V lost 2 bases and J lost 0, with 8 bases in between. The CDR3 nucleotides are TGTGCCAGCAGTGACGGCAGGAATAGCAATCAGCCCCAGCATTTT. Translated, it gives CASSDGRNSNQPQHF.

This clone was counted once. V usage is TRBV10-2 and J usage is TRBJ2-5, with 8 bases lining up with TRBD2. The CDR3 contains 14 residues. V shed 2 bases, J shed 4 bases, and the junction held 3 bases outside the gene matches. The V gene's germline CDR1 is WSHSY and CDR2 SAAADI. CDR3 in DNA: TGCGCCAGCAGTGAGGGCGGGGGGTCAGAGACCCAGTACTTC. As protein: CASSEGGGSETQYF.

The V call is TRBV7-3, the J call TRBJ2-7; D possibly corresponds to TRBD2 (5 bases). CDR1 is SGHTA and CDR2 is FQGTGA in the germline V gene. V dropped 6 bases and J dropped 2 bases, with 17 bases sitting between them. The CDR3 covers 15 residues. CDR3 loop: CASRFHGGGAYEQYF. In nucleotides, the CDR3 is TGTGCCAGCAGATTCCATGGAGGAGGCGCCTACGAGCAGTACTTC.

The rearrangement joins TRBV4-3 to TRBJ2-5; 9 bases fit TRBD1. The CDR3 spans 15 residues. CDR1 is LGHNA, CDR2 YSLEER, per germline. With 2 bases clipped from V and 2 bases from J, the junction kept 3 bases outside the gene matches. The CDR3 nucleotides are TGCGCCAGCAGCCAATATGGGACAGGGCAAGAGACCCAGTACTTC. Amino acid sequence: CASSQYGTGQETQYF.

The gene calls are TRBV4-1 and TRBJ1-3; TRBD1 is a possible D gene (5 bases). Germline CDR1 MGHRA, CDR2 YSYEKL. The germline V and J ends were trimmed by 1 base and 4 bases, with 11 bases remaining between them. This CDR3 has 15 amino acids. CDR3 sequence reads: CASSQAGVRGNTIYF. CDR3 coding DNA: TGCGCCAGCAGCCAAGCGGGGGTACGCGGAAACACCATATATTTT.